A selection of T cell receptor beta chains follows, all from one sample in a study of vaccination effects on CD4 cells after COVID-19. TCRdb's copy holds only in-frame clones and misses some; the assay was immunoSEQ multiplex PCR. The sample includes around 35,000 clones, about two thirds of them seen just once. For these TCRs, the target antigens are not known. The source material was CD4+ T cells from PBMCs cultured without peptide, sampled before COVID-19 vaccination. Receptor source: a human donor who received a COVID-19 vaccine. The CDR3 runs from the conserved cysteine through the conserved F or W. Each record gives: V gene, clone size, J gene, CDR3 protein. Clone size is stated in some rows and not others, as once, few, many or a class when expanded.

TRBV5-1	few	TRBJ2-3	CASSLAYTGGGLDTQYF
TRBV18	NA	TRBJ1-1	CASSPPRGTEAFF
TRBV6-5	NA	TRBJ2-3	CAILDGTQYF
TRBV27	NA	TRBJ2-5	CASSSPSAGKETQYF
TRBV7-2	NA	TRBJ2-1	CASSLGTSSAYNEQFF
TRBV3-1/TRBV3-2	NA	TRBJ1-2	CASSQFEAYTF
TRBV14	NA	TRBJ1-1	CASSQAENTEAFF
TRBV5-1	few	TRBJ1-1	CASRPTEMNTEAFF
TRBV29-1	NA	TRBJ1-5	CSVSGPYSNQPQHF
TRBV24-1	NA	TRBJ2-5	CASGAGGPKETQYF
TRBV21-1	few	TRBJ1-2	CASSKLRRGQVYGYTF
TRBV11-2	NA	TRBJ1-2	CASSPDSSLYGYTF
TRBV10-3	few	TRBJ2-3	CAIRVSSGRTDTQYF
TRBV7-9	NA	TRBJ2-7	CASSLVGQGSNEQYF
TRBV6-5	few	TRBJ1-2	CASSGDRAYGYTF
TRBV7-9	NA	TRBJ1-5	CASSFQPPGTLNQPQHF
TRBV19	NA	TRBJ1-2	CASRGQGAYYGYTF
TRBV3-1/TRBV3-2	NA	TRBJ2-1	CASSQEIGGGLSSYNEQFF
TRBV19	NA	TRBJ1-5	CASSMGGFSQPQHF
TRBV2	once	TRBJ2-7	CASSQLAGGREQYF
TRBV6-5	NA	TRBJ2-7	CASSISMDRGNEQYF
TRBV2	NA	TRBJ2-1	CASSDSVGASSYNEQFF
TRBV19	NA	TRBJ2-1	CASSIPSGILYNEQFF
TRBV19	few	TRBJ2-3	CASKERGTGTQYF
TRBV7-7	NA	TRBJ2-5	CASSSGLAGGLSQETQYF
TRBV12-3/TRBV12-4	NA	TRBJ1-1	CASRLTAGTEAFF
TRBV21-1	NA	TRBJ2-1	CASSKTRKAGTYNEQFF
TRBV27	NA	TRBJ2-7	CASSNPGLAGEQYF
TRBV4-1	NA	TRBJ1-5	CASSQRPNQPQHF
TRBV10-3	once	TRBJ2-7	CAISESPGLAGDLGTYEQYF
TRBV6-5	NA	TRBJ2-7	CASSPGQLVAYEQYF
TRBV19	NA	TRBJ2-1	CASSILAGGRGEQFF